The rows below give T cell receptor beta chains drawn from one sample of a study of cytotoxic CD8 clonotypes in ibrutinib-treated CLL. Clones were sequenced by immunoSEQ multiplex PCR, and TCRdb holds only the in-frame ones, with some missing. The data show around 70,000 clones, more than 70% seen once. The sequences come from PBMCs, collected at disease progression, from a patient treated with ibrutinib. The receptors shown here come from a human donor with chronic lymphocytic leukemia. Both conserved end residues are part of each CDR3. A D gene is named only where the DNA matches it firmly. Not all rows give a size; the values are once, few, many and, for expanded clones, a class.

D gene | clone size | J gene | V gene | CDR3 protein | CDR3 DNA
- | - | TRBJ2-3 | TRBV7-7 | CASSLRNTDTQYF | TGTGCCAGCAGCTTGCGCAACACAGATACGCAGTATTTT
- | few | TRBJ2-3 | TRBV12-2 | CASRLVVRSGGSTDTQYF | TGTGCAAGTCGCTTAGTCGTTAGAAGCGGGGGGAGCACAGATACGCAGTATTTT
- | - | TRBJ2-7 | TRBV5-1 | CASSPLQASYEQYF | TGCGCCAGCAGCCCCCTACAGGCTTCCTACGAGCAGTACTTC
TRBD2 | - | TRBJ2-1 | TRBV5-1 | CASSISAGGYNEQFF | TGCGCCAGCAGCATCTCAGCGGGGGGGTACAATGAGCAGTTCTTC
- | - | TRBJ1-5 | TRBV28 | CASSLGQGSNQPQHF | TGTGCCAGCAGTTTAGGCCAGGGGAGCAATCAGCCCCAGCATTTT
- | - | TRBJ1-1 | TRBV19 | CASSIEPDSEAFF | TGTGCCAGTAGTATAGAGCCCGACTCTGAAGCTTTCTTT
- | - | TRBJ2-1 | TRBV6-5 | CASSYPTGNEQFF | TGTGCCAGCAGTTACCCTACAGGCAATGAGCAGTTCTTC
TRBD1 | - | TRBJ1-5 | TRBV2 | CASSKTGGYQPQHF | TGTGCCAGCAGTAAGACAGGGGGCTATCAGCCCCAGCATTTT
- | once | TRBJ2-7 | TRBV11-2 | CASSAFSRLYEQYF | TGTGCCAGCAGCGCCTTTAGTCGGCTCTACGAGCAGTACTTC
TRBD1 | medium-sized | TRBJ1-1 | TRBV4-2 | CASSQGGQSMNTEAFF | TGTGCCAGCAGCCAAGGGGGACAGAGCATGAACACTGAAGCTTTCTTT
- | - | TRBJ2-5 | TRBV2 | CASSEARTGPSHETQYF | TGTGCCAGCAGTGAAGCGCGGACGGGACCGTCCCACGAGACCCAGTACTTC
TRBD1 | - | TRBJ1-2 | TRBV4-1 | CASSQGAITGTAYGYTF | TGCGCCAGCAGCCAAGGCGCAATTACCGGGACAGCCTATGGCTACACCTTC
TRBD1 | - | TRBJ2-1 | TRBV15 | CATSSRQGRNEQFF | TGTGCCACCAGCAGTAGACAGGGTCGGAATGAGCAGTTCTTC
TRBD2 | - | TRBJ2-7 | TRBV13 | CASSLGGASGLYEQYF | TGTGCCAGCAGCTTAGGCGGAGCTAGCGGCCTATACGAGCAGTACTTC
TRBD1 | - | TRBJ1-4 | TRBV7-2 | CASSTDRGGEKLFF | TGTGCCAGCAGCACGGACAGGGGTGGTGAAAAACTGTTTTTT
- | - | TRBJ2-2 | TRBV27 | CASSLERSSGELFF | TGTGCCAGCAGTTTAGAGCGCTCTAGCGGGGAGCTGTTTTTT
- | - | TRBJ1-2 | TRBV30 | CASGPYGYTF | TGTGCCTCAGGACCTTATGGCTACACCTTC
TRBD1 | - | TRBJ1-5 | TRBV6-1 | CASKDRDRQPQHF | TGTGCCAGCAAGGACAGGGATCGACAGCCCCAGCATTTT
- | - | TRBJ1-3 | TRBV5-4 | CASSLGPLSGNTIYF | TGTGCCAGCAGCTTAGGACCGCTCTCTGGAAACACCATATATTTT
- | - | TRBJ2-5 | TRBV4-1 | CASSQFSRQETQYF | TGCGCCAGCAGCCAATTTTCGAGGCAAGAGACCCAGTACTTC
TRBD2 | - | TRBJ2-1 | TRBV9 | CASSVSGGPYNEQFF | TGTGCCAGCAGCGTGTCGGGAGGACCGTACAATGAGCAGTTCTTC
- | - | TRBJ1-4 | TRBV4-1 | CASSQEFRFNEKLFF | TGCGCCAGCAGCCAAGAATTCCGGTTTAATGAAAAACTGTTTTTT
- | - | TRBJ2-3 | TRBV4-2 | CASSQGDGGGTDTQYF | TGTGCCAGCAGCCAAGGTGACGGGGGCGGAACAGATACGCAGTATTTT
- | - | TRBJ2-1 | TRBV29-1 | CSVDGRGRGNEQFF | TGCAGCGTTGATGGGAGGGGGCGGGGGAATGAGCAGTTCTTC
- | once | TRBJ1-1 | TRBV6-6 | CASSPPGTAILWAFF | TGTGCCAGCAGTCCTCCCGGGACGGCGATCTTGTGGGCTTTCTTT
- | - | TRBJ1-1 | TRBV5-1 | CASSLQRDTRVTEAFF | TGCGCCAGCAGCTTACAAAGGGACACCAGGGTTACTGAAGCTTTCTTT
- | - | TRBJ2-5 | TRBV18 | CASSPRTVAQETQYF | TGTGCCAGCTCACCTAGGACAGTGGCTCAAGAGACCCAGTACTTC
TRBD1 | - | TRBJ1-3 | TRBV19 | CASSDHQGGLSGNTIYF | TGTGCCAGTAGCGACCACCAGGGGGGCCTCTCTGGAAACACCATATATTTT
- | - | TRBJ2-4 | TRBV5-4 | CASSLGGAVAKNIQYF | TGTGCCAGCAGCTTGGGGGGAGCGGTAGCCAAAAACATTCAGTACTTC
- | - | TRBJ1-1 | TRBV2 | CASSVNKRDRAGDTEAFF | TGTGCCAGCAGTGTTAACAAACGCGATCGGGCCGGGGACACTGAAGCTTTCTTT
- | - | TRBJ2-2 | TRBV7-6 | CASSLPGLTPTGELFF | TGTGCCAGCAGCCTCCCGGGCCTCACACCCACCGGGGAGCTGTTTTTT
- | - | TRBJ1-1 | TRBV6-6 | CASSYSTEAFF | TGTGCCAGCAGTTATTCCACTGAAGCTTTCTTT
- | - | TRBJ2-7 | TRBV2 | CASSEAQGSGYEQYF | TGTGCCAGCAGTGAAGCCCAGGGTTCGGGCTACGAGCAGTACTTC
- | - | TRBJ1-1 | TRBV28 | CATPGDVRGTEAFF | TGTGCCACCCCGGGGGACGTGAGGGGCACTGAAGCTTTCTTT
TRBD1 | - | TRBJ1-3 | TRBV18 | CASSLGQENTIYF | TGTGCCAGCTCCCTTGGACAGGAAAACACCATATATTTT
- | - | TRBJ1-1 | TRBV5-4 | CASSVDSFTEAFF | TGTGCCAGCAGCGTCGACAGCTTCACTGAAGCTTTCTTT
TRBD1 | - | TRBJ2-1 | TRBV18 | CASSPLGTGGHDEQFF | TGTGCCAGCTCACCCCTAGGGACAGGGGGTCACGATGAGCAGTTCTTC
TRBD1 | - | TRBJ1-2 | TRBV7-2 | CASSFAGGVRYGYTF | TGTGCCAGCAGCTTCGCAGGGGGAGTGAGATATGGCTACACCTTC
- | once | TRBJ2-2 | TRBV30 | CAWSAQVAGELFF | TGTGCCTGGAGTGCCCAGGTTGCCGGGGAGCTGTTTTTT
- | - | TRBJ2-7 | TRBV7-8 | CASSLGSGYEQYF | TGTGCCAGCAGCTTAGGATCGGGCTACGAGCAGTACTTC
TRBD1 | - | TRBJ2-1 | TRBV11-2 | CASSLTGRRDEQFF | TGTGCCAGCAGCTTGACAGGGCGAAGGGATGAGCAGTTCTTC
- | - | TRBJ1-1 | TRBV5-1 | CASSLAPQGGLNTEAFF | TGCGCCAGCAGCTTGGCCCCACAGGGTGGACTGAACACTGAAGCTTTCTTT
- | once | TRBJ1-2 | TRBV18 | CASSREGLGNYGYTF | TGTGCCAGCTCAAGAGAGGGCCTAGGTAACTATGGCTACACCTTC
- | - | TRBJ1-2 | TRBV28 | CASSLPGNYGYTF | TGTGCCAGCAGTTTACCAGGGAACTATGGCTACACCTTC
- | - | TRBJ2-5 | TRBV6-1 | CASSEIWAGETQYF | TGTGCCAGCAGTGAAATCTGGGCGGGAGAGACCCAGTACTTC
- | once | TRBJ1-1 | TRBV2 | CASSEVRTSSEAFF | TGTGCCAGCAGTGAGGTCAGGACAAGCTCTGAAGCTTTCTTT
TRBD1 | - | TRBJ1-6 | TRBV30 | CASVRDRGHSPLHF | TGTGCCTCGGTCCGGGACAGGGGGCATTCACCCCTCCACTTT
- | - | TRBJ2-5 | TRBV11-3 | CASSSGYEETQYF | TGTGCCAGCAGCTCCGGGTACGAGGAGACCCAGTACTTC